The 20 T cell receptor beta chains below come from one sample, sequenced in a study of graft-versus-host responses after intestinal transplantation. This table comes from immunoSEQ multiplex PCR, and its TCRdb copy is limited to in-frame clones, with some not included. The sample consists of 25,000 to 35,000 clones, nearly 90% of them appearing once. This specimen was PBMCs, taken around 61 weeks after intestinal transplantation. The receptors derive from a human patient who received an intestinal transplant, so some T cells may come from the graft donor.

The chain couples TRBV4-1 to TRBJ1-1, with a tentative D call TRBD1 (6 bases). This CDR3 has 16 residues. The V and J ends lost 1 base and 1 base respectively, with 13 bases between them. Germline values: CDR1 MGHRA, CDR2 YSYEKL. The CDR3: CASSQVMTGSNTEAFF. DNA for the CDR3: TGCGCCAGCAGCCAAGTCATGACAGGTTCGAACACTGAAGCTTTCTTT.

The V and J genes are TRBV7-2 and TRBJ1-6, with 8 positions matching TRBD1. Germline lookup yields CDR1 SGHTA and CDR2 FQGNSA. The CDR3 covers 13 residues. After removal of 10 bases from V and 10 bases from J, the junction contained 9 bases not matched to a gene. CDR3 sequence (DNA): TGTGCCACACAGGGGGGGGTGCTGTCACCCCTCCACTTT. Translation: CATQGGVLSPLHF.

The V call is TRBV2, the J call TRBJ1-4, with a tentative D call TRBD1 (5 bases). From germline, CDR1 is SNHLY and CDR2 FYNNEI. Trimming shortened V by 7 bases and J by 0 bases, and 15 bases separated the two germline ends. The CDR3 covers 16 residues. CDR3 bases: TGTGCCAGCAACCGGAGGGGTCTTGCAACTAATGAAAAACTGTTTTTT. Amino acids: CASNRRGLATNEKLFF.

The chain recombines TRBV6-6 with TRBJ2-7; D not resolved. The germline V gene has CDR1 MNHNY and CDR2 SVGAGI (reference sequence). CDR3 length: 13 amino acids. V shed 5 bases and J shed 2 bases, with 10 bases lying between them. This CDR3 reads CASSDGRTYEQYF. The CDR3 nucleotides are TGTGCCAGCAGTGATGGACGGACCTACGAGCAGTACTTC.

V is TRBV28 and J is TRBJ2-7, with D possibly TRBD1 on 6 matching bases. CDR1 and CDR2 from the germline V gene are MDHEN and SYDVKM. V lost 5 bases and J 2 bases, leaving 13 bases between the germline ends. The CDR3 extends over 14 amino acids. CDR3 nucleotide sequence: TGTGCCAGCAGTACACTCGACAGGCCCTACGAGCAGTACTTC. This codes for CASSTLDRPYEQYF.

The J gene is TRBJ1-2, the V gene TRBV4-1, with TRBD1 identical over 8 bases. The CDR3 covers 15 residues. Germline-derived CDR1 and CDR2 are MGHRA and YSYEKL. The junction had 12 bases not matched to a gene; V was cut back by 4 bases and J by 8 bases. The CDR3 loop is CASSLVDRGSVGYTF. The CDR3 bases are TGCGCCAGCAGCCTTGTTGACAGGGGCTCAGTCGGCTACACCTTC.

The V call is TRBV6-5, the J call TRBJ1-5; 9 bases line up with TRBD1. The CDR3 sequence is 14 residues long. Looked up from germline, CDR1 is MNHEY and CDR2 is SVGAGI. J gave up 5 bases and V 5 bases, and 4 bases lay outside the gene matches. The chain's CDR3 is CASSPGTGYQPQHF. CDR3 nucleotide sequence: TGTGCCAGCAGTCCCGGGACAGGGTATCAGCCCCAGCATTTT.

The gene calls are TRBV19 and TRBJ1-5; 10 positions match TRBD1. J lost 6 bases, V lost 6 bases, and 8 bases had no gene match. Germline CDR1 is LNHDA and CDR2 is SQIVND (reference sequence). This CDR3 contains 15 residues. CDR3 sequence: CASSPTGGLGQPQHF. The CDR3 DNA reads TGTGCCAGTAGCCCGACAGGGGGCTTAGGTCAGCCCCAGCATTTT.

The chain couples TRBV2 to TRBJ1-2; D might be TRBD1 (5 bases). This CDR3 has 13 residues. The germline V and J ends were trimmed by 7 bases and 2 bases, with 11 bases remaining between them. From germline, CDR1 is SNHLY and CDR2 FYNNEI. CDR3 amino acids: CASKIQANYGYTF. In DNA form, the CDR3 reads TGTGCCAGCAAGATACAGGCGAACTATGGCTACACCTTC.

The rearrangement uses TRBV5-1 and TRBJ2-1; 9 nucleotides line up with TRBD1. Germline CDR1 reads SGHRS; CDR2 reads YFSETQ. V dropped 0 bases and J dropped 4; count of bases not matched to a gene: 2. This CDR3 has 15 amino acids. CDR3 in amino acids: CASSLDGQGYNEQFF. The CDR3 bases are TGCGCCAGCAGCTTGGACGGACAGGGGTACAATGAGCAGTTCTTC.

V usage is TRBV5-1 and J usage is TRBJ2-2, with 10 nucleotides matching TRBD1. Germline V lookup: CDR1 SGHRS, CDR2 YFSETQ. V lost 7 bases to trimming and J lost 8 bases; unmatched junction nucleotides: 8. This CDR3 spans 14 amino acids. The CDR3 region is CASGDRGPLGELFF. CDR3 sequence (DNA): TGCGCCAGCGGAGACAGGGGGCCGTTGGGGGAGCTGTTTTTT. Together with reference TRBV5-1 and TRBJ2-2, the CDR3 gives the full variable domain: KAGVTQTPRYLIKTRGQQVTLSCSPISGHRSVSWYQQTPGQGLQFLFEYFSETQRNKGNFPGRFSGRQFSNSRSEMNVSTLELGDSALYLCASGDRGPLGELFFGEGSRLTVL.

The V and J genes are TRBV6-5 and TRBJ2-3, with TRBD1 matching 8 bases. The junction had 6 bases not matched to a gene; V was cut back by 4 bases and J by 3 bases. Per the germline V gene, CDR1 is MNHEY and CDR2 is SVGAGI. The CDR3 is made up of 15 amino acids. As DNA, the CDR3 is TGTGCCAGCAGTTCCCCCAGGGGGCTGACAGATACGCAGTATTTT. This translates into CASSSPRGLTDTQYF.

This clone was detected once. CDR3 sequence (DNA): TGTGCCAGCAGCTGGGGGACTAGCGGGAGGTACGAGCAGTACTTC. The encoded protein is CASSWGTSGRYEQYF. The chain recombines TRBV5-4 with TRBJ2-7, with 15 bases matching TRBD2. Per the germline V gene, CDR1 is SGHNT and CDR2 is YYREEE (reference sequence). The CDR3 contains 15 residues. Unmatched junction bases numbered 2, after V lost 3 bases and J lost 4 bases.

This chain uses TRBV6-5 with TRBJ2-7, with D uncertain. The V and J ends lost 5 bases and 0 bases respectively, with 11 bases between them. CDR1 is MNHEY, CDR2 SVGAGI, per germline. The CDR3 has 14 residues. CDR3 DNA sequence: TGTGCCAGCAGTGAAGGTGGCAGCTCCTACGAGCAGTACTTC. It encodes CASSEGGSSYEQYF.

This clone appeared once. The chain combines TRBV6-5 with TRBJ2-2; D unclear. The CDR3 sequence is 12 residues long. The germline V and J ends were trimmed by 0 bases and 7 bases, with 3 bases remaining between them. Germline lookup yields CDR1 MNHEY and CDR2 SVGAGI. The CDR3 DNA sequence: TGTGCCAGCAGTTACTCTAACGGGGAGCTGTTTTTT. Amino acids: CASSYSNGELFF.

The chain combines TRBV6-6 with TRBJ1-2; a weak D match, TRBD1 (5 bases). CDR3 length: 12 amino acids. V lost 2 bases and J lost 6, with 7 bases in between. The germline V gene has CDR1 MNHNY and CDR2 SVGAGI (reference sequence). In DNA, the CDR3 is TGTGCCAGCAGTTACCCGGGGCATGGCTACACCTTC. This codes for CASSYPGHGYTF.

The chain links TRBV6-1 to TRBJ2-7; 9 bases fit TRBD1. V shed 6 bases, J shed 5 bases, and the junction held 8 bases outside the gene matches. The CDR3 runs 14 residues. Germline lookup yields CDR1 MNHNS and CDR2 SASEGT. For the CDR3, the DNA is TGTGCCAGCAGCGAGGGACAGGGAAAACACGAGCAGTACTTC. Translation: CASSEGQGKHEQYF.

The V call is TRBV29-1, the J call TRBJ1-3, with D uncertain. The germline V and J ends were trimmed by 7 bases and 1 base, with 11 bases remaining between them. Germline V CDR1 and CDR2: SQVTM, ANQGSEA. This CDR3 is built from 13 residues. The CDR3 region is CSGQDKSGNTIYF. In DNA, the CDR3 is TGCAGCGGGCAAGATAAATCTGGAAACACCATATATTTT.

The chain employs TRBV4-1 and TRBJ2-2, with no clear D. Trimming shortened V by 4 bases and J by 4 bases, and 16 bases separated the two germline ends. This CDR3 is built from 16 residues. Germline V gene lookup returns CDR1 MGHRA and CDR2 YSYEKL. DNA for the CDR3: TGCGCCAGCAGCCTTCCCGCCCTAGGAAGCACCGGGGAGCTGTTTTTT. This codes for CASSLPALGSTGELFF.

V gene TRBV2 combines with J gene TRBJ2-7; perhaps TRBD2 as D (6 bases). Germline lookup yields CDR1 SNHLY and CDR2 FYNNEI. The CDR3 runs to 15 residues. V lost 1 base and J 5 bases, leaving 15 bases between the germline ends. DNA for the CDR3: TGTGCCAGCAGTGAAGTTCAGGGCGGGAATGACGAGCAGTACTTC. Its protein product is CASSEVQGGNDEQYF. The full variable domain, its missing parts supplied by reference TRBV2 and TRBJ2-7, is EPEVTQTPSHQVTQMGQEVILRCVPISNHLYFYWYRQILGQKVEFLVSFYNNEISEKSEIFDDQFSVERPDGSNFTLKIRSTKLEDSAMYFCASSEVQGGNDEQYFGPGTRLTVT.